This T cell receptor delta chain was captured by sequencing in a study of Vδ1+ human thymocytes. Study-level findings and limits: In the thymus, TRG and TRD repertoires looked highly polyclonal with Gaussian CDR3 lengths.

The germline V gene encodes CDR1 TSWWSYY and CDR2 QGS. This CDR3 contains 21 residues. V was pared by 5 bases and J by 0 bases, with 21 bases of the junction left unmatched. This clone showed up just a few times. The target antigen is unknown. RNA was extracted from the cells and then reverse transcribed. CDR3 amplicons came from multiplex PCR with pooled V-gene forward and constant-region reverse primers. TCRdb re-analyzed the multiplex PCR reads via CATT. Among about 75,000 delta-chain clones, about 38% were seen once, and the ten largest hold around 0.3%. This sequence joins TRDV1 and TRDJ1; 10 bases are a match to TRDD3. This receptor was obtained from a boy younger than two who had congenital heart surgery. Sequencing was carried out using Vdelta1+ gamma-delta thymocytes from the thymus. Subset reported: FACS-sorted CD3+ TCRalphabeta- TCRVdelta1+ TCRVdelta2- thymocytes. The CDR3 coding sequence is TGTGCTCTTGGGCCTCAGACAGTGGGGACTGTACTGGGGGATTACACCGATAAACTCATCTTT. Its protein is CALGPQTVGTVLGDYTDKLIF.